Below are 16 T cell receptor beta chains sequenced from a single sample in a study of T-cell memory formation after mild COVID-19. Using its own MiXCR run on the 5' RACE reads, TCRdb lists one record per CDR3 protein. In the table there are around 510,000 distinct CDR3 sequences, less than 25% of which are singletons. Sequenced input: PBMCs or a T cell subset sorted from them (not recorded which). The origin of the receptors is an adult woman who had mild COVID-19 (a few samples of this study predate the infection). Cell type and time point are not known.

The chain carries TRBV5-6 and TRBJ1-5, with D perhaps TRBD1 (5 bases). With 4 bases removed from V and 9 bases from J, the gap between germline ends came to 14 bases. This CDR3 has 13 amino acids. CDR1 and CDR2 (germline): SGHDT, YYEEEE. CDR3: CASSPLSGGPQHF. Here the CDR3 DNA reads TGTGCCAGCAGCCCCTTATCTGGGGGGCCCCAGCATTTT.

This clonotype was detected a few times. In DNA form, the CDR3 reads TGCAGTGTAAATGAGGGGGCGAACTATGGCTACACCTTC. The encoded protein is CSVNEGANYGYTF. The chain joins TRBV20-1 to TRBJ1-2; TRBD1 agrees at 7 bases. The CDR3 extends over 13 amino acids. The V segment lost 7 bases and the J segment 2 bases; nucleotides outside the gene matches: 7. Per the germline V gene, CDR1 is DFQATT and CDR2 is SNEGSKA (reference sequence).

The chain has TRBV12-3 or TRBV12-4 and TRBJ2-5, with D hard to call. CDR3 size: 12 residues. V lost 6 bases and J lost 3, with 8 bases in between. CDR3 in amino acids: CASRGQKETQYF. In nucleotides, the CDR3 is TGTGCCAGCAGAGGGCAGAAAGAGACCCAGTACTTC.

This clonotype was detected ten times or more. The chain has TRBV12-3 or TRBV12-4 and TRBJ2-7; 12 bases line up with TRBD2. The CDR3 has 15 residues. The J segment lost 2 bases and the V segment lost 3 bases, leaving 2 bases of the junction unmatched. The CDR3 loop reads CASSLTSGSTYEQYF. As DNA, the CDR3 is TGTGCCAGCAGTTTGACTAGCGGGAGTACCTACGAGCAGTACTTC.

This clonotype was observed a handful of times. The V call is TRBV12-3 or TRBV12-4, the J call TRBJ1-1; D might be TRBD1 (6 bases). The length of the CDR3 is 15 residues. Trimming shortened V by 2 bases and J by 3 bases, and 13 bases separated the two germline ends. Here the CDR3 reads CASSLRQGSYTEAFF. CDR3 coding DNA: TGTGCCAGCAGTTTAAGGCAGGGGTCTTACACTGAAGCTTTCTTT.

The rearrangement links TRBV12-3 or TRBV12-4 to TRBJ1-3; TRBD1 matches at 7 bases. The J segment lost 0 bases and the V segment lost 6 bases, leaving 11 bases of the junction unmatched. The CDR3 length is 17 residues. The CDR3 DNA reads as TGTGCCAGCAGCTTTCAACCGGGACAGAGCTCTGGAAACACCATATATTTT. Its protein is CASSFQPGQSSGNTIYF.

This clonotype was detected a few times. The chain employs TRBV6-5 and TRBJ2-6, with D maybe TRBD1 (5 bases). V lost 5 bases and J 2 bases, leaving 10 bases between the germline ends. The germline V gene encodes CDR1 MNHEY and CDR2 SVGAGI. There are 15 residues in the CDR3. The CDR3 here is CASSRPRAGANVLTF. The CDR3, as DNA: TGTGCCAGCAGTCGCCCCAGGGCTGGGGCCAACGTCCTGACTTTC.

A few counts support this clonotype. The rearrangement uses TRBV3-1 and TRBJ2-2; D is possibly TRBD2 (5 bases). Trimming left V 4 bases short and J 4 bases short, with 13 bases between. Germline loops: CDR1 LGHDT, CDR2 YNNKEL (reference sequence). This CDR3 comprises 15 residues. The CDR3 loop reads CASSLGGGSTGELFF. The CDR3 DNA sequence: TGTGCCAGCAGCCTAGGAGGTGGTAGCACCGGGGAGCTGTTTTTT.

The chain links TRBV5-1 to TRBJ2-3, with D perhaps given as TRBD1 or TRBD2 (7 bases each). The CDR3 totals 14 residues. Looked up from germline, CDR1 is SGHRS and CDR2 is YFSETQ. Trimming cost V 7 bases and J 0 bases, with 12 bases left between them. CDR3 residues: CASVRGGSTDTQYF. The CDR3 region has the DNA TGCGCCAGCGTCAGGGGGGGGAGCACAGATACGCAGTATTTT.

The chain uses TRBV3-1 and TRBJ1-1; D may be TRBD1 (6 bases). The CDR3 extends over 16 amino acids. Germline-derived CDR1 and CDR2 are LGHDT and YNNKEL (reference sequence). The germline V and J ends were trimmed by 3 bases and 4 bases, with 18 bases remaining between them. CDR3 region: CASSQTQGGGLTEAFF. The DNA of the CDR3 is TGTGCCAGCAGCCAGACACAGGGAGGGGGACTCACTGAAGCTTTCTTT.

The sample holds a few counts of this clonotype. The V and J genes are TRBV11-2 and TRBJ1-4; D not certain. V was trimmed by 0 bases and J by 2 bases, leaving 4 bases between them. This CDR3 comprises 14 residues. Germline V gene lookup returns CDR1 SGHAT and CDR2 FQNNGV. The CDR3 reads CASSLERTNEKLFF. The DNA for the CDR3 is TGTGCCAGCAGCTTAGAGAGGACTAATGAAAAACTGTTTTTT.

This clonotype has a handful of counts. V usage is TRBV24-1 and J usage is TRBJ2-1, with a possible D match to TRBD1 (7 bases). This CDR3 comprises 14 residues. V lost 2 bases, J lost 13 bases, and 17 bases lay in between. Germline V lookup: CDR1 KGHDR, CDR2 SFDVKD. The CDR3 nucleotides are TGTGCCACCAGTGATTCTAACGTGCGGGACAGCCAGTTCTTC. Protein: CATSDSNVRDSQFF.

Only a few counts were recorded for this clonotype. The chain links TRBV30 to TRBJ2-3; D assignment may be TRBD1 or TRBD2 (6 bases each). CDR3 length: 21 residues. From germline, CDR1 is GTSNPN and CDR2 SVGIG (reference sequence). V was pared by 0 bases and J by 6 bases, with 34 bases between. CDR3 residues: CAWSVWWGGGEGDLIWDTQYF. The CDR3 region has the DNA TGTGCCTGGAGTGTTTGGTGGGGAGGCGGCGAGGGGGATCTGATCTGGGATACGCAGTATTTT.

The gene calls are TRBV9 and TRBJ2-2; no definite D call. Germline CDR1 reads SGDLS; CDR2 reads YYNGEE. Between the trimmed V and J ends, which lost 4 bases and 0 bases, there was a span of 16 bases. The CDR3 runs 17 residues. The chain's CDR3 is CASSRSPGSSNTGELFF. The CDR3 bases are TGTGCCAGCAGCCGTAGTCCCGGATCCTCGAACACCGGGGAGCTGTTTTTT.

This clonotype was picked up a small number of times. The chain uses TRBV7-9 and TRBJ2-3; TRBD2 agrees at 9 bases. Germline V gene lookup returns CDR1 SEHNR and CDR2 FQNEAQ (reference sequence). There are 15 residues in the CDR3. The V gene end was trimmed by 5 bases and the J gene end by 4 bases; junction bases not matched to a gene: 7. DNA for the CDR3: TGTGCCAGCAGCGTTTTAGCGGGAGCTTCAGATACGCAGTATTTT. The encoded protein is CASSVLAGASDTQYF.

This clonotype was counted a few times. V usage is TRBV12-3 or TRBV12-4 and J usage is TRBJ2-1; 7 bases match TRBD2. With 1 base clipped from V and 15 bases from J, the junction kept 12 bases outside the gene matches. The CDR3 is 14 residues long. In nucleotides, the CDR3 is TGTGCCAGCAGTTTAGAGGGAGCGCGGGAGTGGGGGTTCTTC. The encoded protein is CASSLEGAREWGFF.